The source of this TCR beta chain is a study of OX40 agonist ivuxolimab in advanced cancers. Study in general: A history of anti-PD-1, anti-PD-L1 or anti-CTLA-4 therapy was acceptable, and 40% to 45% had some. Partial responses were observed in three patients, of whom one had hepatocellular carcinoma and two had cutaneous melanoma.

This CDR3 comprises 14 residues. Germline assignment: CDR1 LNHDA and CDR2 SQIVND (reference sequence). The junction had 9 bases not matched to a gene; V was cut back by 8 bases and J by 8 bases. Using immunoSEQ multiplex PCR, the repertoire was profiled, and TCRdb retains in-frame clones only, with some absent. The sample holds 50,000 to 80,000 clones, roughly 80% seen once. Study-level points and caveats: Antigen targets of the expanded peripheral T cells went undetermined.

Peripheral blood came from all dose cohorts at three timepoints. Regarding this clone: The antigen remains undetermined.

The rearrangement joins TRBV19 to TRBJ1-4; TRBD1 aligns across 9 bases. This TCR derives from an adult with an advanced solid tumor such as melanoma, head and neck, liver or kidney cancer. This material consisted of CD4+ or CD8+ T cells sorted from blood, taken in a trial of the OX40 agonist ivuxolimab. CDR3 bases: TGTGCCAGTCGCACAGGGGGCAGGTGGGAAAAACTGTTTTTT. Protein product: CASRTGGRWEKLFF.